One and the same sample provided the 30 T cell receptor beta chains below, sequenced in a study of T cells in Graves' hyperthyroidism and ophthalmopathy. TCR beta CDR3 regions were amplified from RNA. An initial round of RT-PCR targeting the TCR CDR3 relied on the HTBI primer set. Each CDR3 protein gets one entry after TCRdb re-called the multiplex PCR reads with MiXCR. The data contain around 530,000 distinct CDR3 sequences, 17% of them seen just once; the ten biggest clones take up 17%. Sequenced sample: blood. These receptors all come from a woman in her late teens or twenties with Graves' ophthalmopathy.

The J gene is TRBJ1-4, the V gene TRBV20-1; no reliable D call. The ends were cut back, 2 bases at V and 0 bases at J, with 10 bases in the middle. This CDR3 contains 15 residues. The germline V gene has CDR1 DFQATT and CDR2 SNEGSKA (reference sequence). CDR3: CSARPGRATNEKLFF. In nucleotides, the CDR3 is TGCAGTGCTAGACCCGGAAGGGCAACTAATGAAAAACTGTTTTTT.

This clonotype has only a few counts. This chain uses TRBV7-2 with TRBJ2-5, with D perhaps matching TRBD2 (5 bases). The CDR3 is made up of 14 amino acids. Germline CDR1 reads SGHTA; CDR2 reads FQGNSA. The V gene lost 1 base and the J gene lost 5 bases, with 11 bases spanning the gap. The CDR3 DNA follows: TGTGCCAGCAGCTTAGGCGGGCCGGGGGAGACCCAGTACTTC. It is translated as CASSLGGPGETQYF.

The chain couples TRBV29-1 to TRBJ1-2; D unclear. V was clipped by 0 bases and J by 4 bases, with 6 bases between them. Germline V CDR1 and CDR2: SQVTM, ANQGSEA. The CDR3 runs to 12 residues. CDR3 DNA sequence: TGCAGCGTTGAAGACTCCCCCTATGGCTACACCTTC. Amino acid sequence: CSVEDSPYGYTF. Complete variable domain (other parts from reference TRBV29-1 and TRBJ1-2): SAVISQKPSRDICQRGTSLTIQCQVDSQVTMMFWYRQQPGQSLTLIATANQGSEATYESGFVIDKFPISRPNLTFSTLTVSNMSPEDSSIYLCSVEDSPYGYTFGSGTRLTVV.

This clonotype was counted many times. CDR3 sequence (DNA): TGTGCCAGCTCACCACGATCGGAGGGCGAGCAGTACTTC. Translation gives CASSPRSEGEQYF. The gene calls are TRBV18 and TRBJ2-7, with D tentatively TRBD2 (6 bases). Germline CDR1 is KGHSH and CDR2 is LQKENI. The V and J ends lost 1 base and 6 bases respectively, with 10 bases between them. The CDR3 totals 13 residues.

The chain links TRBV11-2 to TRBJ2-3; the D gene is possibly TRBD1 (6 bases). V lost 5 bases, J lost 7 bases, and 22 bases lay in between. CDR1 and CDR2 (germline): SGHAT, FQNNGV. This CDR3 spans 16 amino acids. CDR3 in amino acids: CASSPLQGGGTNTQYF. In DNA form, the CDR3 reads TGTGCCAGCAGCCCCCTACAGGGCGGAGGTACAAATACGCAGTATTTT. The variable domain in full, with the rest retrieved from reference TRBV11-2 and TRBJ2-3, is EAGVAQSPRYKIIEKRQSVAFWCNPISGHATLYWYQQILGQGPKLLIQFQNNGVVDDSQLPKDRFSAERLKGVDSTLKIQPAKLEDSAVYLCASSPLQGGGTNTQYFGPGTRLTVL.

The chain is built from TRBV28 and TRBJ1-1, with 7 positions matching TRBD1. The germline V gene encodes CDR1 MDHEN and CDR2 SYDVKM. V dropped 5 bases and J dropped 0; count of bases not matched to a gene: 3. This CDR3 has 14 amino acids. CDR3 DNA: TGTGCCAGCAGTAACAGGGGATTGAACACTGAAGCTTTCTTT. It codes for CASSNRGLNTEAFF.

This clonotype was detected ten times or more. The genes are TRBV28 and TRBJ2-7; the match to TRBD2 covers 12 bases. After removal of 3 bases from V and 1 base from J, the junction contained 7 bases not matched to a gene. The CDR3 loop spans 17 amino acids. Germline V CDR1 and CDR2: MDHEN, SYDVKM. Here the CDR3 reads CASSFFGLAGSSYEQYF. The CDR3 DNA sequence: TGTGCCAGCAGTTTTTTTGGACTAGCGGGAAGTTCCTACGAGCAGTACTTC.

This clonotype was counted ten times or more. The chain couples TRBV6-2 or TRBV6-3 to TRBJ2-3; TRBD1 might be the D (7 bases). Trimming removed 9 bases at V and 6 bases at J, with 19 bases between. This CDR3 contains 14 residues. CDR1 is MNHEY, CDR2 SVGEGT, per germline. As DNA, the CDR3 is TGTGCCAGACCACCCCAGGGGGAGGTGGATACGCAGTATTTT. It specifies CARPPQGEVDTQYF.

On this clonotype: The junction does not match germline at one end; this may be a read error. The V gene is TRBV7-7, the J gene TRBJ2-7; TRBD2 aligns across 7 bases. The CDR3 has 15 residues. The germline V gene has CDR1 SSHAT and CDR2 FNYEAQ (reference sequence). CDR3 sequence: CASSLSGTDSYEQYF. The CDR3 bases are TGTGCTAGCAGCTTAAGCGGGACTGACTCCTACGAGCAGTACTTC.

This chain joins TRBV30 and TRBJ1-6, with 9 bases aligning to TRBD1. CDR1 GTSNPN and CDR2 SVGIG come from the germline V gene (reference sequence). V gave up 2 bases and J gave up 10 bases; unmatched junction bases: 9. The CDR3 contains 15 residues. The CDR3 reads CAWSTGTGYGSPLHF. The DNA of the CDR3 is TGTGCCTGGAGTACCGGGACAGGGTACGGCTCACCCCTCCACTTT.

This rearrangement joins TRBV27 to TRBJ2-5; TRBD2 matches at 9 bases. V shed 5 bases and J 5 bases; nucleotides not matched to a gene: 9. Germline CDR1 is MNHEY and CDR2 is SMNVEV (reference sequence). The length of the CDR3 is 15 residues. CDR3 sequence reads: CASSDKAGGRETQYF. The CDR3 nucleotides read TGTGCCAGCAGTGACAAAGCGGGGGGCAGGGAGACCCAGTACTTC.

This clonotype was seen repeatedly, ten times or more. This chain joins TRBV28 and TRBJ1-5; TRBD1 agrees at 8 bases. V dropped 5 bases and J dropped 5; count of bases not matched to a gene: 8. This CDR3 has 15 amino acids. Germline CDR1 is MDHEN and CDR2 is SYDVKM. The CDR3 loop reads CASSPSGTGDQPQHF. The CDR3 DNA sequence: TGTGCCAGCAGTCCTTCCGGGACAGGCGATCAGCCCCAGCATTTT.

The CDR3 here is CSARERRHVGGTEAFF. CDR3 DNA sequence: TGCAGTGCTAGAGAGAGGAGACACGTAGGCGGCACTGAAGCTTTCTTT. J is TRBJ1-1 and V is TRBV20-1, with no clear D. The CDR3 loop spans 16 amino acids. Germline values: CDR1 DFQATT, CDR2 SNEGSKA (reference sequence). Trimming took 0 bases from V and 4 from J, leaving 18 bases between them.

The chain recombines TRBV13 with TRBJ2-7, with TRBD2 matching over 13 bases. The V gene's germline CDR1 is PRHDT and CDR2 FYEKMQ (reference sequence). This CDR3 has 15 amino acids. V lost 5 bases and J lost 5; bases outside the gene matches: 6. The CDR3 DNA follows: TGTGCCAGCAGCGGAGGGACTAGCGGGAAGGACGAGCAGTACTTC. Its translation: CASSGGTSGKDEQYF.

This clonotype was found many times. The chain employs TRBV12-3 or TRBV12-4 and TRBJ1-1, with a weak D call TRBD1 (6 bases). The CDR3 contains 15 residues. Trimming left V 6 bases short and J 1 base short, with 15 bases between. CDR3 sequence (DNA): TGTGCCAGCAGGGGTCCAGGGGTGGGGAACACTGAAGCTTTCTTT. It is translated as CASRGPGVGNTEAFF.

This clonotype was seen a few times. The rearrangement joins TRBV7-6 to TRBJ2-5, with D unresolved. Per germline, CDR1 SGHVS and CDR2 FNYEAQ. V lost 2 bases and J 4 bases, leaving 11 bases between the germline ends. This CDR3 region has 14 residues. The CDR3 DNA reads as TGTGCCAGCAGCTTAACTTGGTCGGGAGAGACCCAGTACTTC. Translation: CASSLTWSGETQYF.

The V and J genes are TRBV27 and TRBJ1-3; D might be TRBD1 (6 bases). Germline values: CDR1 MNHEY, CDR2 SMNVEV (reference sequence). This CDR3 contains 13 residues. V was trimmed by 2 bases and J by 4 bases, leaving 6 bases between them. CDR3 in DNA: TGTGCCAGCAGTTTACAGGGGGGAAACACCATATATTTT. It encodes CASSLQGGNTIYF.

The chain recombines TRBV7-2 with TRBJ2-6; 7 positions match TRBD1. This CDR3 region has 17 residues. With 6 bases clipped from V and 0 bases from J, the junction kept 8 bases outside the gene matches. Per germline, CDR1 SGHTA and CDR2 FQGNSA. CDR3 protein: CASSLRAGGSGANVLTF. The CDR3 DNA follows: TGTGCCAGCAGTTTACGGGCAGGGGGCTCTGGGGCCAACGTCCTGACTTTC.

This clonotype was detected many times. The genes are TRBV28 and TRBJ2-4, with 10 nucleotides matching TRBD2. V was pared by 8 bases and J by 7 bases, with 8 bases of the junction left unmatched. Germline-derived CDR1 and CDR2 are MDHEN and SYDVKM. The CDR3 covers 14 residues. The CDR3 loop is CASSPSGSGNIQYF. In DNA form, the CDR3 reads TGTGCCAGCTCGCCTAGCGGGAGTGGGAACATTCAGTACTTC.

The V gene is TRBV27, the J gene TRBJ1-6; 8 nucleotides match TRBD1. The CDR3 loop spans 14 amino acids. Trimming took 5 bases from V and 6 from J; bases not matched to a gene: 3. Germline CDR1 reads MNHEY; CDR2 reads SMNVEV (reference sequence). This CDR3 is CASSRDRPNSPLHF. The CDR3 DNA is TGTGCCAGCAGTCGGGACAGGCCTAATTCACCCCTCCACTTT.

Notes on this clonotype: One junction end does not reproduce the germline sequence, and a read error may be involved. This sequence joins TRBV18 and TRBJ1-5; D is unresolved. Germline CDR1 and CDR2: KGHSH and LQKENI. CDR3 length: 15 residues. CDR3 bases: TGTGCCAGCTCACAGGGTTTCCATAGCACTCAGCCCCAGCATTTT. Its translation is CASSQGFHSTQPQHF.

At least ten counts were recorded for this clonotype. The chain uses TRBV20-1 and TRBJ1-2; TRBD1 is a possible D gene (6 bases). Germline CDR1 and CDR2: DFQATT and SNEGSKA (reference sequence). The CDR3 extends over 12 amino acids. V shed 5 bases and J shed 9 bases, with 16 bases lying between them. CDR3 in DNA: TGCAGTGCTGCGTACGGGACAAATCGCTACACCTTC. It translates to CSAAYGTNRYTF.

The CDR3 here is CASSTDNTDTQYF. The CDR3 region has the DNA TGTGCCAGCAGCACCGACAACACAGATACGCAGTATTTT. The chain combines TRBV11-2 with TRBJ2-3; no reliable D call. Germline V gene lookup returns CDR1 SGHAT and CDR2 FQNNGV. The CDR3 totals 13 residues. Trimming shortened V by 5 bases and J by 2 bases, and 8 bases separated the two germline ends.

This clonotype was observed at least ten times. The J gene is TRBJ2-5, the V gene TRBV6-2 or TRBV6-3; 9 bases align to TRBD1. The CDR3 totals 15 residues. CDR1 is MNHEY and CDR2 is SVGEGT in the germline V gene. Trimming took 7 bases from V and 2 from J; bases not matched to a gene: 8. In nucleotides, the CDR3 is TGTGCCAGCAATTTACCTGACAGGGGGCAAGAGACCCAGTACTTC. Translated, it gives CASNLPDRGQETQYF.

This clonotype was recorded many times. This chain uses TRBV5-4 with TRBJ2-3, with TRBD1 matching 8 bases. This CDR3 is built from 14 residues. Germline lookup yields CDR1 SGHNT and CDR2 YYREEE (reference sequence). The ends lost 4 bases at V and 3 bases at J; junction bases unmatched: 4. The CDR3 DNA sequence: TGTGCCAGCAGCCGCAGGGGGCCTACAGATACGCAGTATTTT. Amino acids: CASSRRGPTDTQYF.

This clonotype was recorded many times. The V gene is TRBV29-1, the J gene TRBJ2-1; D call uncertain. V lost 5 bases to trimming and J lost 0 bases, with 11 bases between them. This CDR3 is built from 14 residues. Germline V gives CDR1 SQVTM, CDR2 ANQGSEA. The CDR3 sequence is CSVQLPSSYNEQFF. The DNA of the CDR3 is TGCAGCGTTCAACTTCCTAGCTCCTACAATGAGCAGTTCTTC.

This clonotype showed up many times. This sequence joins TRBV12-3 or TRBV12-4 and TRBJ2-3; unclear D gene. The CDR3 is 15 amino acids. The V gene lost 4 bases and the J gene lost 1 base, with 12 bases spanning the gap. The CDR3 sequence is CASSSQKSGTDTQYF. The CDR3 DNA reads as TGTGCCAGCAGTTCCCAGAAATCCGGCACAGATACGCAGTATTTT.

The rearrangement joins TRBV11-2 to TRBJ2-6; D gene unclear. Germline V gene data show CDR1 as SGHAT and CDR2 as FQNNGV. V dropped 1 base and J dropped 0 bases, with 13 bases sitting between them. The CDR3 has 18 residues. DNA of the CDR3: TGTGCCAGCAGCTTAGTGGCAGCCCTGACCTCTGGGGCCAACGTCCTGACTTTC. Amino acids: CASSLVAALTSGANVLTF.

This clonotype came up many times. The rearrangement joins TRBV30 to TRBJ2-2; 8 bases agree with TRBD2. CDR1 GTSNPN and CDR2 SVGIG come from the germline V gene (reference sequence). The CDR3 is 16 residues long. V trimming: 7 bases; J trimming: 6 bases; junction bases outside the gene matches: 16. CDR3 nucleotide sequence: TGTGCCTCTCCGGGGGTAGCGGGAAGGATCGCCGGGGAGCTGTTTTTT. Amino acid sequence: CASPGVAGRIAGELFF.

In its sample, this clonotype was seen many times. The V call is TRBV5-5, the J call TRBJ1-2, with D unclear. Trimming shortened V by 0 bases and J by 2 bases, and 8 bases separated the two germline ends. Germline lookup yields CDR1 SGHKS and CDR2 YYEKEE (reference sequence). CDR3 size: 14 residues. CDR3 protein: CASSLVHMNYGYTF. As DNA, the CDR3 is TGTGCCAGCAGCTTGGTGCACATGAACTATGGCTACACCTTC.